These T cell receptor beta chains were read from a single sample in a study of T cells in Graves' hyperthyroidism and ophthalmopathy. A single record per CDR3 protein comes from TCRdb applying MiXCR to the multiplex PCR reads. This table has under 350,000 distinct CDR3 sequences, about 15% appearing once. Source material: blood. The receptor source for this set is a woman aged 55-69 years with Graves' ophthalmopathy. The CDR3 runs from the conserved cysteine through the conserved F or W. D genes are given only for firm matches. Size values are once, few and many counts, or a class for expanded clones, and some rows have none.

>TRBJ1-5|many|TRBV7-2|-
TGTGCCAGCAGCTCCGGGACCGCCGGTTTTGGCCCCCAGCATTTT
CASSSGTAGFGPQHF
>TRBJ1-4|many|TRBV7-2|-
TGTGCCAGCAGCTTAAATGTGGCGGCTAATGAAAAACTGTTTTTT
CASSLNVAANEKLFF
>TRBJ2-5|many|TRBV28|TRBD1
TGTGCCAGCAGTTTGTTGAGGGACAGCCCCAGGGAGACCCAGTACTTC
CASSLLRDSPRETQYF
>TRBJ2-2|few|TRBV24-1|-
TGTGCCACCTCCGGTCATGGACAGTCGAACACCGGGGAGCTGTTTTTT
CATSGHGQSNTGELFF
>TRBJ1-3|few|TRBV24-1|-
TGTGCCACCAGTGATGATAGAGAACAGACACTCTCTGGAAACACCATATATTTT
CATSDDREQTLSGNTIYF
>TRBJ1-2|-|TRBV5-1|-
TGCGCCAGCAGCTTGGGATGGCGGGATGGCTACACCTTC
CASSLGWRDGYTF
>TRBJ1-1|many|TRBV5-1|-
TGCGCCAGCAGCTTGGTAGGGCAGATGAACACTGAAGCTTTCTTT
CASSLVGQMNTEAFF
>TRBJ1-6|-|TRBV15|TRBD1
TGTGCCACCAGGAAAGACAGGGGGCTATTAGGTTCACCCCTCCACTTT
CATRKDRGLLGSPLHF
>TRBJ2-7|few|TRBV11-2|-
TGTGCCAGCAGCGCCCAGGGTAAGGGTGGATACGAGCAGTACTTC
CASSAQGKGGYEQYF
>TRBJ1-1|many|TRBV7-2|-
TGTGCCAGCAGCTTAGCCGCCCTGACAGGCGACACTGAAGCTTTCTTT
CASSLAALTGDTEAFF
>TRBJ2-1|-|TRBV7-9|TRBD2
TGTGCCAGCAGCTTAGCCGAACTTGCGGGAGGGCTTTACAATGAGCAGTTCTTC
CASSLAELAGGLYNEQFF
>TRBJ1-4|-|TRBV4-3|-
TGCGCCAGCAGCCAAGAAAACACCCAAATGACGAAACTGTTTTTT
CASSQENTQMTKLFF
>TRBJ1-5|few|TRBV19|-
TGTGCCAGTAGTATAGGGAAGGACAGAGTCAATCAGCCCCAGCATTTT
CASSIGKDRVNQPQHF
>TRBJ1-1|-|TRBV20-1|-
TGCAGTGTCGCTGAAGGGGGAGGATCTGAAGCTTTCTTT
CSVAEGGGSEAFF
>TRBJ1-1|many|TRBV3-1|TRBD1
TGTGCCAGCAGACGAACCGGGACAGGGGAAGCTTTCTTT
CASRRTGTGEAFF
>TRBJ2-2|few|TRBV9|-
TGTGCCAGCAGCGTAGTGTTAGACACCGGGGAGCTGTTTTTT
CASSVVLDTGELFF
>TRBJ2-7|-|TRBV27|-
TGTGCCAGCAGTACCAAGACAGGCGACGACTACGAGCAGTACTTC
CASSTKTGDDYEQYF
>TRBJ2-7|many|TRBV15|TRBD2
TGTGCCACCAGCAGAGCGCCAACGGGGGGGCCCTACGAGCAGTACTTC
CATSRAPTGGPYEQYF
>TRBJ2-3|-|TRBV6-2/TRBV6-3|-
TGTGCCAGCAGTTATGTGGCTTCCCGAGATACGCAGTATTTT
CASSYVASRDTQYF
>TRBJ2-1|many|TRBV11-2|TRBD2
TGTGCCAGCAGCTACGGGACTAGCGGGACCTATGAGCAGTTCTTC
CASSYGTSGTYEQFF
>TRBJ2-5|-|TRBV7-2|-
TGTGCCAGCAGCTTAGGGAGGAGGGAGACCCAGTACTTC
CASSLGRRETQYF
>TRBJ1-1|many|TRBV28|TRBD1
TGTGCCAGCAGTTTATTTGGGACAGGGAACACTGAAGCTTTCTTT
CASSLFGTGNTEAFF
>TRBJ1-1|many|TRBV3-1|-
TGTGCCAGCAGCCAGTACCTGAACACTGAAGCTTTCTTT
CASSQYLNTEAFF
>TRBJ2-3|many|TRBV18|-
TGTGCCAGCTCACCACCGGTTGGCGGGGAGGCTTCAGATACGCAGTATTTT
CASSPPVGGEASDTQYF
>TRBJ2-3|many|TRBV12-3/TRBV12-4|-
TGTGCCAGCAGAAAGGGTGGCACAGATACGCAGTATTTT
CASRKGGTDTQYF
>TRBJ1-1|many|TRBV27|-
TGTGCCAGCAGGCGCCTTGGGACTGAAGCTTTCTTT
CASRRLGTEAFF
>TRBJ2-1|many|TRBV28|-
TGTGCCAGCAGTTTTGGTGGGGAAAACGGGGGACTTTACAATGAGCAGTTCTTC
CASSFGGENGGLYNEQFF
>TRBJ1-2|-|TRBV20-1|-
TGCAGTGCTAGTTTGGGGTTTAGAAGCTATGGCTACACCTTC
CSASLGFRSYGYTF
>TRBJ2-2|few|TRBV6-1|TRBD1
TGTGCCAGCAGCCTCTCTCGGACAGGGGACGCCGGGGAGCTGTTTTTT
CASSLSRTGDAGELFF
>TRBJ1-3|-|TRBV10-3|-
TGTGCCATCAGTGGGACGTCTGGAAACACCATATATTTT
CAISGTSGNTIYF
>TRBJ1-1|many|TRBV2|TRBD1
TGTGCCAGCACCCTGGGACAGGGGGCGTCTGAAGCTTTCTTT
CASTLGQGASEAFF
>TRBJ2-5|few|TRBV9|-
TGTGCCAGCAGCCTTGGGAGGGGGGGCGAGACCCAGTACTTC
CASSLGRGGETQYF
>TRBJ2-4|few|TRBV6-2/TRBV6-3|-
TGTGCCAGCAGTTACGTCGCAGGGTCGGGCATTCAGTACTTC
CASSYVAGSGIQYF
>TRBJ2-7|-|TRBV7-3|-
TGTGCCAGCAGCTTAATTCCCGCGGACACCTACGAGCAGTACTTC
CASSLIPADTYEQYF
>TRBJ2-2|many|TRBV10-1|-
TGCGCCAGCAGTGAGTCGCCGCAGACCTCGGACACCGGGGAGCTGTTTTTT
CASSESPQTSDTGELFF
>TRBJ1-5|many|TRBV28|-
TGTGCCAGCAGTTCCGTGGGTCAGCCCCAGCATTTT
CASSSVGQPQHF
>TRBJ2-1|many|TRBV12-3/TRBV12-4|TRBD2
TGTGCCAGCAGTTCATACTTAGCGGGGAATGAGCAGTTCTTC
CASSSYLAGNEQFF
>TRBJ2-5|few|TRBV10-3|-
TGTGCCATCAGTGATGCAGTCCAAGAGACCCAGTACTTC
CAISDAVQETQYF
>TRBJ2-7|few|TRBV19|-
TGTGCCAGCAGTAGAACAGGGGGACTATACGAGCAGTACTTC
CASSRTGGLYEQYF
>TRBJ2-3|many|TRBV19|TRBD1
TGTGCCACCGCGACAAGACCGGGACAGTACTCCACAGATACGCAGTATTTT
CATATRPGQYSTDTQYF
>TRBJ2-3|few|TRBV18|TRBD2
TGTGCCAGCTCCCTAACCGCGGGGGGTACCACAGATACGCAGTATTTT
CASSLTAGGTTDTQYF
>TRBJ1-2|-|TRBV7-6|TRBD1
TGTGCCAGCAGCTTAGCCGGGACAGGGGATGGCTACACCTTC
CASSLAGTGDGYTF
>TRBJ1-5|-|TRBV5-8|-
TGTGCCAGCAGCTCGACCTCCGGGACCCTCAATCAGCCCCAGCATTTT
CASSSTSGTLNQPQHF
>TRBJ2-5|many|TRBV3-1|TRBD1
TGTGCCAGCAGCCAAGGGACAGGCCACTCTCAAGAGACCCAGTACTTC
CASSQGTGHSQETQYF
>TRBJ2-6|-|TRBV19|-
TGTGCCAGTAGTATACGTTCGGCAGACCTAGGGGCCAACGTCCTGACTTTC
CASSIRSADLGANVLTF
>TRBJ2-5|many|TRBV11-2|TRBD1
TGTGCCAGCAGCCAGGGAACAGGGGGGGAGACCCAGTACTTC
CASSQGTGGETQYF
>TRBJ2-2|once|TRBV28|TRBD1
TGTGCCAGCACCACAGGGGTTTACACCGGGGAGCTGTTTTTT
CASTTGVYTGELFF
>TRBJ2-7|-|TRBV10-1|-
TGCGCCATCAGTGAGTCCGGCAGGGCCCACGAGCAGTACTTC
CAISESGRAHEQYF
>TRBJ2-1|-|TRBV18|-
TGTGCCAGCTCACCCCAGGGCGCTGAGTCCTACAATGAGCAGTTCTTC
CASSPQGAESYNEQFF
>TRBJ2-2|many|TRBV2|-
TGTGTCAGCAGTGAACGGCTAGTGTACGGTAACACCGGGGAGCTGTTTTTT
CVSSERLVYGNTGELFF
>TRBJ2-3|many|TRBV30|TRBD2
TGTGCCTGGATCACTAGCGGGAGGACAGATACGCAGTATTTT
CAWITSGRTDTQYF
>TRBJ1-5|many|TRBV2|-
TGTGCCAGCAGCTACCCTTCAGGGGGCAATCAGCCCCAGCATTTT
CASSYPSGGNQPQHF
>TRBJ2-1|few|TRBV4-1|TRBD1
TGCGCCAGCAGCCAAATTAAGGGGGCTCCTACCTACAATGAGCAGTTCTTC
CASSQIKGAPTYNEQFF
>TRBJ1-1|many|TRBV30|-
TGTGCCTGGAGTGTACTCCAGGCCGCTGAAGCTTTCTTT
CAWSVLQAAEAFF
>TRBJ2-2|few|TRBV9|-
TGTGCCAGCAGCACCCGGGCGAGTGGCGGGGAGCTGTTTTTT
CASSTRASGGELFF